The 27 T cell receptor beta chains in this list originate from one sample, sequenced in a study of cytotoxic CD8 clonotypes in ibrutinib-treated CLL. Assay used: immunoSEQ multiplex PCR; TCRdb lists only in-frame clones, some missing. The sample consists of 270,000 or so clones, approximately 76% of them appearing once. Here the sequenced sample was PBMCs, taken at disease progression, from a patient treated with ibrutinib. The receptors stem from a human donor with chronic lymphocytic leukemia.

V gene TRBV9 combines with J gene TRBJ2-2; 7 nucleotides align to TRBD1. The CDR3 consists of 17 residues. Germline V lookup: CDR1 SGDLS, CDR2 YYNGEE. V dropped 2 bases and J dropped 3; count of bases not matched to a gene: 10. For the CDR3, the DNA is TGTGCCAGCAGCGTCCAGTGGACAGGATCGGACACCGGGGAGCTGTTTTTT. Translating gives CASSVQWTGSDTGELFF.

A note on this clone: Mismatch with germline at one junction end may stem from a read error. This chain connects TRBV7-6 to TRBJ2-2; either TRBD1 or TRBD2 may supply D (5 bases each). Germline-derived CDR1 and CDR2 are SGHVS and FNYEAQ. The CDR3 is made up of 15 amino acids. The CDR3 protein is CASSLAWGSAGELFF. CDR3 DNA: TGTGCCAGCAGCCTAGCCTGGGGGTCCGCCGGGGAGCTGTTTTTT.

This rearrangement joins TRBV5-1 to TRBJ2-2; no firm D call. Deletions cut 4 bases from V and 0 bases from J, with 13 bases between. The CDR3 has 16 residues. From germline, CDR1 is SGHRS and CDR2 YFSETQ. CDR3 in DNA: TGCGCCAGCAGCCTCGGAAACCTTGCGAACACCGGGGAGCTGTTTTTT. This codes for CASSLGNLANTGELFF.

This chain connects TRBV7-2 to TRBJ1-1, with D hard to call. CDR3 length equals 13 residues. The ends were cut back, 1 base at V and 5 bases at J, with 8 bases in the middle. Germline V lookup: CDR1 SGHTA, CDR2 FQGNSA. CDR3 DNA: TGTGCCAGCAGCTTAGGGGTTGAGACTGAAGCTTTCTTT. Translating it yields CASSLGVETEAFF. The whole variable domain, remainder taken from reference TRBV7-2 and TRBJ1-1, is GAGVSQSPSNKVTEKGKDVELRCDPISGHTALYWYRQSLGQGLEFLIYFQGNSAPDKSGLPSDRFSAERTGGSVSTLTIQRTQQEDSAVYLCASSLGVETEAFFGQGTRLTVV.

The chain has TRBV4-1 and TRBJ1-6, with TRBD1 matching over 9 bases. Germline CDR1 and CDR2: MGHRA and YSYEKL. V gave up 1 base and J gave up 10 bases; unmatched junction bases: 5. The CDR3 covers 15 residues. CDR3 region: CASSQADRGSSPLHF. In DNA, the CDR3 is TGCGCCAGCAGCCAAGCGGACAGGGGTAGCTCACCCCTCCACTTT.

The V and J genes are TRBV7-9 and TRBJ1-1; possible D gene TRBD1, 6 bases. Germline V gives CDR1 SEHNR, CDR2 FQNEAQ (reference sequence). V lost 2 bases and J 9 bases, leaving 19 bases between the germline ends. There are 15 residues in the CDR3. The CDR3 here is CASSLLVVQGSKAFF. The CDR3 DNA reads TGTGCCAGCAGCTTACTCGTTGTACAGGGCAGTAAAGCTTTCTTT.

V is TRBV9 and J is TRBJ2-7; 11 bases fit TRBD2. The ends lost 0 bases at V and 2 bases at J; junction bases unmatched: 4. Germline CDR1 is SGDLS and CDR2 is YYNGEE. The CDR3 sequence is 16 residues long. The CDR3, as DNA: TGTGCCAGCAGCGTAGCCTCACTAGCGGGAGCCTACGAGCAGTACTTC. This gives the protein CASSVASLAGAYEQYF.

With respect to this clone: The same CDR3 can be traced to other DNA sequences in this sample. The gene calls are TRBV9 and TRBJ1-3; a weak D match, TRBD1 (6 bases). The V end was cut by 2 bases, the J end by 3 bases, with 9 bases between. Germline V gene sequence: CDR1 SGDLS, CDR2 YYNGEE. The CDR3 extends over 14 amino acids. The CDR3 coding sequence is TGTGCCAGCAGCGTGGAGGGGGGTGGAAACACCATATATTTT. Translating it yields CASSVEGGGNTIYF.

The CDR3 DNA sequence: TGTGCCAGCAGTTTAGTTGGGGGGTTCGATACGCAGTATTTT. Its translation: CASSLVGGFDTQYF. This chain joins TRBV27 and TRBJ2-3; the D gene is possibly TRBD2 (6 bases). The CDR3 is made up of 14 amino acids. V was clipped by 2 bases and J by 6 bases, with 12 bases between them. Germline-derived CDR1 and CDR2 are MNHEY and SMNVEV (reference sequence).

This sequence joins TRBV4-1 and TRBJ2-2; unclear D gene. The germline gives CDR1 MGHRA, CDR2 YSYEKL. V was cut by 1 base and J by 2 bases, with 8 bases left in between. The CDR3 is 15 amino acids. The DNA for the CDR3 is TGCGCCAGCAGCCAAGTACCCGTCAACACCGGGGAGCTGTTTTTT. This codes for CASSQVPVNTGELFF.

This chain links TRBV2 with TRBJ2-2; D may match TRBD1 or TRBD2 (5 bases each). Germline assignment: CDR1 SNHLY and CDR2 FYNNEI. CDR3 size: 16 residues. Trimming removed 6 bases from V and 6 bases from J, with 20 bases in between. The CDR3 region is CASSDPGTLISGELFF. CDR3 bases: TGTGCCAGCAGCGATCCCGGGACCTTAATATCCGGGGAGCTGTTTTTT. The full variable domain, completed using reference TRBV2 and TRBJ2-2, is EPEVTQTPSHQVTQMGQEVILRCVPISNHLYFYWYRQILGQKVEFLVSFYNNEISEKSEIFDDQFSVERPDGSNFTLKIRSTKLEDSAMYFCASSDPGTLISGELFFGEGSRLTVL.

This clone was picked up one time. The chain has TRBV5-1 and TRBJ2-5, with 7 bases matching TRBD1. The CDR3 extends over 14 amino acids. Germline lookup yields CDR1 SGHRS and CDR2 YFSETQ. Trimming at V came to 1 base and at J to 3 bases, leaving 3 bases not matched to a gene. The CDR3 DNA reads as TGCGCCAGCAGCTTGTATGACAGGGAAGAGACCCAGTACTTC. The encoded protein is CASSLYDREETQYF.

The V and J genes are TRBV9 and TRBJ1-4, with a tentative D call TRBD1 (5 bases). The CDR3 contains 16 residues. CDR1 is SGDLS, CDR2 YYNGEE, per germline. Trimming removed 3 bases at V and 8 bases at J, with 20 bases between. The CDR3 DNA sequence: TGTGCCAGCAGCGCCTACCCGTTGGGGCGGCAGGAAAAACTGTTTTTT. This gives the protein CASSAYPLGRQEKLFF.

V is TRBV7-2 and J is TRBJ1-5; no reliable D call. The CDR3 totals 14 residues. Per the germline V gene, CDR1 is SGHTA and CDR2 is FQGNSA. V was trimmed by 1 base and J by 7 bases, leaving 11 bases between them. CDR3 amino acids: CASSLVTGGQPQHF. In nucleotides, the CDR3 is TGTGCCAGCAGCTTAGTGACCGGAGGGCAGCCCCAGCATTTT. Drawing the rest from reference TRBV7-2 and TRBJ1-5, the complete variable domain is GAGVSQSPSNKVTEKGKDVELRCDPISGHTALYWYRQSLGQGLEFLIYFQGNSAPDKSGLPSDRFSAERTGGSVSTLTIQRTQQEDSAVYLCASSLVTGGQPQHFGDGTRLSIL.

This clone was seen just once. CDR3 sequence reads: CSVFEGAATNEKLFF. The CDR3 DNA sequence: TGCAGCGTTTTCGAGGGGGCTGCAACTAATGAAAAACTGTTTTTT. The chain uses TRBV29-1 and TRBJ1-4; TRBD1 aligns across 7 bases. The V gene's germline CDR1 is SQVTM and CDR2 ANQGSEA. This CDR3 is built from 15 residues. V lost 5 bases to trimming and J lost 0 bases; unmatched junction nucleotides: 6.

V and J are TRBV2 and TRBJ1-2, with D unclear. Trimming took off 6 bases at V and 4 bases at J, with 12 bases between the two ends. The CDR3 consists of 13 residues. CDR1 SNHLY and CDR2 FYNNEI come from the germline V gene. Here the CDR3 DNA reads TGTGCCAGCAGCCTTCAGAACTTCTATGGCTACACCTTC. Its protein is CASSLQNFYGYTF.

The CDR3 here is CASSNFDISYEQYF. CDR3 coding DNA: TGTGCCAGCAGCAATTTCGACATTTCCTACGAGCAGTACTTC. The V call is TRBV21-1, the J call TRBJ2-7; whether TRBD1, the table's D call, matches the DNA was not checked. TRBV21-1 is shown as a pseudogene. CDR3 length: 14 amino acids.

The CDR3 loop reads CASSIPGLAVTGELFF. CDR3 in DNA: TGTGCCAGCAGCATACCGGGACTAGCCGTCACCGGGGAGCTGTTTTTT. The chain links TRBV5-4 to TRBJ2-2; 9 nucleotides line up with TRBD2. Germline CDR1 SGHNT, CDR2 YYREEE (reference sequence). The CDR3 is 16 residues long. V lost 4 bases to trimming and J lost 4 bases; unmatched junction nucleotides: 8.

The gene calls are TRBV5-6 and TRBJ2-7; D might be TRBD1 (5 bases). The CDR3 loop spans 14 amino acids. Germline V gene lookup returns CDR1 SGHDT and CDR2 YYEEEE. Deletions cut 0 bases from V and 3 bases from J, with 10 bases between. The CDR3 bases are TGTGCCAGCAGCTTGGGGGGCTCAAACTACGAGCAGTACTTC. Its protein is CASSLGGSNYEQYF.

V and J are TRBV28 and TRBJ2-1, with D uncertain. CDR1 is MDHEN and CDR2 is SYDVKM in the germline V gene. The CDR3 runs 15 residues. V was clipped by 3 bases and J by 2 bases, with 11 bases between them. The CDR3 DNA reads as TGTGCCAGCAGTTTGCTAGGAAATACCTACAATGAGCAGTTCTTC. Translated, it gives CASSLLGNTYNEQFF. Together with reference TRBV28 and TRBJ2-1, the CDR3 gives the full variable domain: DVKVTQSSRYLVKRTGEKVFLECVQDMDHENMFWYRQDPGLGLRLIYFSYDVKMKEKGDIPEGYSVSREKKERFSLILESASTNQTSMYLCASSLLGNTYNEQFFGPGTRLTVL.

This clone was counted a few times. The rearrangement joins TRBV5-1 to TRBJ1-2; D is possibly TRBD1 (6 bases). The V gene lost 3 bases and the J gene lost 4 bases, with 13 bases spanning the gap. The CDR3 totals 14 residues. From germline, CDR1 is SGHRS and CDR2 YFSETQ. The CDR3 loop is CASSSRQAPYGYTF. The CDR3, as DNA: TGCGCCAGCAGCTCAAGACAGGCTCCCTATGGCTACACCTTC.

This clone was counted a single time. This rearrangement joins TRBV29-1 to TRBJ2-3; the D gene is possibly TRBD1 (5 bases). The germline V gene has CDR1 SQVTM and CDR2 ANQGSEA. Trimming stripped 7 bases from V and 0 bases from J, with 8 bases between. The CDR3 runs 12 residues. The CDR3 loop is CSAQGSTDTQYF. The CDR3 DNA is TGCAGCGCCCAGGGAAGCACAGATACGCAGTATTTT.

This clone was seen only a few times. The chain combines TRBV7-6 with TRBJ2-1; 10 positions match TRBD2. There are 17 residues in the CDR3. Germline values: CDR1 SGHVS, CDR2 FNYEAQ. V shed 4 bases and J 2 bases; nucleotides not matched to a gene: 8. The CDR3 DNA is TGTGCCAGCAGCTCAACTAGCGGGACCGTACCCTACAATGAGCAGTTCTTC. Translating it yields CASSSTSGTVPYNEQFF. The entire variable domain, with the rest obtained from reference TRBV7-6 and TRBJ2-1, is as follows: GAGVSQSPRYKVTKRGQDVALRCDPISGHVSLYWYRQALGQGPEFLTYFNYEAQQDKSGLPNDRFSAERPEGSISTLTIQRTEQRDSAMYRCASSSTSGTVPYNEQFFGPGTRLTVL.

The chain combines TRBV6-1 with TRBJ2-5; the match to TRBD2 covers 12 bases. V trimming: 6 bases; J trimming: 6 bases; junction bases outside the gene matches: 8. This CDR3 has 15 amino acids. Per the germline V gene, CDR1 is MNHNS and CDR2 is SASEGT. The CDR3 is CASSLLAGGIQTQYF. The CDR3 coding sequence is TGTGCCAGCAGCCTACTAGCGGGGGGCATCCAGACCCAGTACTTC.

V gene TRBV19 combines with J gene TRBJ2-1; 11 bases agree with TRBD2. Germline CDR1 LNHDA, CDR2 SQIVND (reference sequence). J was trimmed by 2 bases and V by 9 bases; bases with no gene match: 15. CDR3 length: 18 amino acids. The CDR3: CASRAGTSGSNPYNEQFF. The CDR3 nucleotides read TGTGCCAGCCGCGCCGGGACTAGCGGCTCGAATCCCTACAATGAGCAGTTCTTC.

This clone came up a few times. V usage is TRBV6-1 and J usage is TRBJ2-7; D might be TRBD2 (6 bases). The germline gives CDR1 MNHNS, CDR2 SASEGT. Trimming took 3 bases from V and 5 from J, leaving 14 bases between them. This CDR3 is built from 14 residues. CDR3 amino acids: CASSDEASVNEQYF. In DNA, the CDR3 is TGTGCCAGCAGTGACGAGGCTAGCGTAAACGAGCAGTACTTC.

This clone was counted only a few times. Here the CDR3 reads CASSQVSSGGIYNEQFF. The CDR3 nucleotides read TGCGCCAGCAGCCAAGTATCCAGCGGGGGGATCTACAATGAGCAGTTCTTC. The V gene is TRBV4-1, the J gene TRBJ2-1; TRBD2 matches 9 bases. V shed 1 base and J 3 bases; nucleotides not matched to a gene: 7. In germline, CDR1 is MGHRA, CDR2 YSYEKL. The CDR3 is 17 amino acids.